This T cell receptor (beta chain) was recorded in a study of CD8+ T cells in alopecia areata. Study results and caveats: Scalp sequencing captures resident alphabeta T cells of normal skin too.

Using CD4, CD8alpha, NKG2D, NKG2ACE and other markers, pooled cutaneous lymph node cells were sorted. cDNA reverse transcribed from extracted RNA served as the sequencing template. Produced via immunoSEQ multiplex PCR; TCRdb's table is partial and in-frame only. In total the sample includes under 20,000 clones, none of them seen once. A remark on this clone: Its target is unknown. Mouse germline and gene names are used.

Sequencing was done on a sample of CD8+ T cells sorted from a lymph node. The sequence was obtained from a C3H/HeJ mouse with alopecia areata. Mouse strain MHC haplotype: H2-k.

The sequenced CDR3 bases are TGTGCCAGCAGTGACCCCAAATTTTCCAACGAA. It specifies CASSDPKFSNE. The whole CDR3 protein reads CASSDPKFSNERLFF. V and J are TRBV13-3 and TRBJ1-4; no definite D call. The read ends 4 residues early relative to the CDR3; the germline J gene fills the gap. Germline V gene lookup returns CDR1 NNHDY and CDR2 SYVADS. The CDR3 extends over 15 amino acids. The V and J ends lost 2 bases and 0 bases respectively, with 8 bases between them.